Listed below are T cell receptor beta chains from one sample, sequenced in a study of T cell changes during pregnancy in multiple sclerosis. Measured with immunoSEQ multiplex PCR; TCRdb has only the in-frame clones, and not every one. The data hold about 50,000 clones, with approximately 91% observed a single time. The specimen comprised CD4+ T cells from peripheral blood mononuclear cells, sampled in the second trimester of pregnancy. All receptors derive from a female donor with multiple sclerosis, enrolled in a pregnancy study. Each CDR3 is given with its conserved first and last residue. Each record gives: D gene, V gene, J gene, CDR3 protein. The D gene is left open where the match is weak.

>.|TRBV6-5|TRBJ2-3
CATLRSGPDTQYF
>.|TRBV14|TRBJ1-1
CASSLGGWGAFF
>.|TRBV14|TRBJ2-7
CASSQGVTDYYEQYF
>TRBD2|TRBV12-5|TRBJ2-2
CASGPIAGGYTGELFF
>.|TRBV7-9|TRBJ1-1
CASIRDTDTEAFF
>TRBD1|TRBV27|TRBJ2-1
CASSFLGDSNNEQFF
>TRBD1|TRBV6-6|TRBJ1-4
CASSSHRGSTNEKLFF
>TRBD1|TRBV5-1|TRBJ2-5
CASRLVGRGQRVETQYF
>.|TRBV2|TRBJ2-1
CASRGRSSYNEQFF
>TRBD1|TRBV5-1|TRBJ2-1
CASRGGRQGPYNEQFF
>.|TRBV14|TRBJ2-1
CASSQLPGDPRSLQFF
>TRBD2|TRBV5-1|TRBJ2-7
CASRGGESSYEQYF
>.|TRBV7-3|TRBJ2-2
CASSLNPGATTGELFF
>.|TRBV6-5|TRBJ1-2
CASSYDRKIGGYTF
>TRBD1|TRBV6-1|TRBJ2-5
CASSITGGVGETQYF
>.|TRBV5-4|TRBJ2-3
CASSPRGSTDTQYF
>.|TRBV7-3|TRBJ2-2
CASSPPAGELFF
>.|TRBV7-2|TRBJ2-5
CASSSGLVGETQYF
>TRBD1|TRBV27|TRBJ2-1
CASSRDREVAFDDEQFF
>.|TRBV6-4|TRBJ1-1
CASRKDRTKNTEAFF
>TRBD1|TRBV5-1|TRBJ2-3
CASSWDRTSTDTQYF
>.|TRBV11-2|TRBJ1-6
CASSPRQIGPNSPLHF
>TRBD1|TRBV6-1|TRBJ2-3
CASSPRTGGTDTQYF
>TRBD2|TRBV30|TRBJ2-5
CAWRFGGGDQETQYF
>TRBD1|TRBV9|TRBJ2-1
CASSTLTGQGALDEQFF
>TRBD2|TRBV7-9|TRBJ2-3
CASSLGGLVGPTDTQYF
>.|TRBV11-2|TRBJ1-5
CASSFNGREANQPQHF
>.|TRBV21-1|TRBJ1-1
CASSGDRISGEAFF
>.|TRBV27|TRBJ1-5
CASPPGEMLSNQPQHF